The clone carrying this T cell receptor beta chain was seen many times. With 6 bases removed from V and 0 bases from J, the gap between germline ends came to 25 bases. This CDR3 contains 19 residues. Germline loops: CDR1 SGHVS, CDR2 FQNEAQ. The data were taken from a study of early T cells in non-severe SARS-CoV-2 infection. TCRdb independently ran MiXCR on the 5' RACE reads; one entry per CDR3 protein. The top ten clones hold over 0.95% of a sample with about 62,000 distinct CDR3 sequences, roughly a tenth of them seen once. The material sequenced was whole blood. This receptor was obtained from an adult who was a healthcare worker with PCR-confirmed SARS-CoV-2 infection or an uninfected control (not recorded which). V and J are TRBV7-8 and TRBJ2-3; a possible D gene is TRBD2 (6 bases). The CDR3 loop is CASRNFGGLSGTSTDTQYF. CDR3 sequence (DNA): TGTGCCAGCAGAAACTTCGGGGGACTTAGCGGAACTAGCACAGATACGCAGTATTTT.